Each of the 13 T cell receptor beta chains below was sequenced from the same sample in a study of tumor-infiltrating lymphocytes in oesophageal squamous cell carcinoma. TCRdb fed the PCR reads into MiXCR, producing one record per CDR3 protein. The table shows approximately 2,600 distinct CDR3 sequences, with under 15% occurring only once. The sequencing sample was made of esophageal tumor tissue. These receptors originate from a male donor with esophageal squamous cell carcinoma.

This clonotype was recorded at least ten times. The chain is built from TRBV19 and TRBJ1-2; 7 bases align to TRBD1. Looked up from germline, CDR1 is LNHDA and CDR2 is SQIVND (reference sequence). V lost 3 bases, J lost 4 bases, and 8 bases stayed unmatched. This CDR3 is 15 amino acids long. The CDR3 protein is CASSIYGTVSYGYTF. The DNA of the CDR3 is TGTGCCAGTAGTATTTATGGGACAGTCTCCTATGGCTACACCTTC.

The gene calls are TRBV7-3 and TRBJ2-2, with a tentative D call TRBD1 (8 bases). V gave up 6 bases and J gave up 3 bases, with 20 bases separating them. CDR1 is SGHTA and CDR2 is FQGTGA in the germline V gene. The CDR3 has 17 amino acids. In DNA form, the CDR3 reads TGTGCCAGCAGGGGAGGGCCCCAGGGGGCGGACACCGGGGAGCTGTTTTTT. Amino acid sequence: CASRGGPQGADTGELFF. Combining the CDR3 with reference TRBV7-3 and TRBJ2-2 gives the whole variable domain GAGVSQTPSNKVTEKGKYVELRCDPISGHTALYWYRQSLGQGPEFLIYFQGTGAADDSGLPNDRFFAVRPEGSVSTLKIQRTERGDSAVYLCASRGGPQGADTGELFFGEGSRLTVL.

This clonotype was observed many times. A read error is possible here, since a much larger clone lies one base away. The chain couples TRBV5-4 to TRBJ2-5; D is ambiguous. CDR1 SGHNT and CDR2 YYREEE come from the germline V gene (reference sequence). V lost 3 bases to trimming and J lost 11 bases, with 17 bases between them. The CDR3 covers 13 residues. The CDR3 spells CASSSGPSNEQYF. Written as DNA, the CDR3 is TGTGCCAGCAGCTCAGGACCATCCAATGAGCAGTACTTC.

This rearrangement joins TRBV20-1 to TRBJ2-5; D call uncertain. The J call is doubtful: the DNA matches TRBJ2-7 better. Per germline, CDR1 DFQATT and CDR2 SNEGSKA (reference sequence). There are 16 residues in the CDR3. CDR3 in DNA: TGCAGTGCTAGAGATCATATTTACGGCTGGGGCTACGAGCAGTACTTC. Its translation is CSARDHIYGWGYEQYF.

For this clonotype: This is likely a read error, given that the CDR3 carries no conserved phenylalanine or tryptophan at its end. Because the CDR3's place on the DNA is in doubt, the DNA is left out and the CDR3 is given as listed by TCRdb. The chain joins TRBV6-1 to TRBJ2-5; TRBD2 is the table's D call and was not checked against the DNA. Germline lookup yields CDR1 MNHNS and CDR2 SASEGT. With termini counted, the CDR3 has 16 amino acids. CDR3 loop: CASSRSANNSPLHFGN.

On this clonotype: The CDR3 does not close with the conserved phenylalanine or tryptophan, likely indicating a read error. Because the CDR3's place on the DNA is in doubt, the DNA is left out and the CDR3 is given as listed by TCRdb. This chain joins TRBV11-3 and TRBJ2-6; the table's TRBD1 call for D was not verified on the DNA. The germline CDR1 and CDR2 sequences are SGHNT and YENEEA. The CDR3 length is 9 residues, termini included. CDR3 in amino acids: CASSLDLGQ.

By proportion, this clonotype is medium-sized. The V call is TRBV27, the J call TRBJ2-3; D is undetermined. The CDR3 runs 15 residues. Per germline, CDR1 MNHEY and CDR2 SMNVEV (reference sequence). V was shortened by 2 bases and J by 1 base, with 10 bases between the two germline ends. The CDR3 region is CASSLGVPRTDTQYF. The CDR3 DNA reads as TGTGCCAGCAGTTTAGGGGTACCTCGCACAGATACGCAGTATTTT.

This clonotype is medium-sized (0.01 to 0.1%). The genes are TRBV5-6 and TRBJ1-1; D is uncertain. The germline V gene encodes CDR1 SGHDT and CDR2 YYEEEE. Deletions cut 2 bases from V and 5 bases from J, with 13 bases between. The CDR3 spans 14 residues. CDR3 DNA: TGTGCCAGCAGCTTCCCCCTTGGGAGGACTGAAGCTTTCTTT. Translating gives CASSFPLGRTEAFF.

Regarding this clonotype: The CDR3 does not close with the conserved phenylalanine or tryptophan, likely indicating a read error. No DNA is shown, since the ends of the CDR3 on it are uncertain; the CDR3 is the one TCRdb lists. V is TRBV11-2 and J is TRBJ2-4; the D call in the table, TRBD2, was not verified against the DNA. From germline, CDR1 is SGHAT and CDR2 FQNNGV. The CDR3 extends over 10 residues, inclusive of both ends. The CDR3 region is CASSRFGRAG.

The sample holds a few counts of this clonotype. One junction end does not reproduce the germline sequence, and a read error may be involved. This chain connects TRBV7-8 to TRBJ2-4, with D tentatively TRBD1 or TRBD2 (6 bases each). The DNA end is a closer match to TRBJ2-1, so the J assignment may be wrong. This CDR3 region has 16 residues. Germline V gene sequence: CDR1 SGHVS, CDR2 FQNEAQ. CDR3 nucleotide sequence: TGTGCCAGCAGCCTTCGGGGGCTGGAAACCTACAGTGAGCAGTTCTTC. Its protein product is CASSLRGLETYSEQFF.

The chain combines TRBV20-1 with TRBJ1-1, with 8 bases aligning to TRBD1. This CDR3 comprises 15 residues. Germline values: CDR1 DFQATT, CDR2 SNEGSKA (reference sequence). V gave up 6 bases and J gave up 1 base; unmatched junction bases: 10. The DNA of the CDR3 is TGCAGTGCCCCCCCCCGGGACAGGAGGAACACTGAAGCTTTCTTT. Protein product: CSAPPRDRRNTEAFF.

There are many counts of this clonotype. The DNA of the CDR3 is TGTGCCAGCAGTTTAACGGGCCAGGGGATTTACGAGCAGTACTTC. Translated, it gives CASSLTGQGIYEQYF. The gene calls are TRBV27 and TRBJ2-7; a possible D gene is TRBD1 (6 bases). CDR3 size: 15 residues. Trimming took 2 bases from V and 4 from J, leaving 15 bases between them. CDR1 and CDR2 (germline): MNHEY, SMNVEV (reference sequence).

A word on this clonotype: Since no conserved phenylalanine or tryptophan closes the CDR3, a read error is the likely cause. No DNA is shown, since the ends of the CDR3 on it are uncertain; the CDR3 is the one TCRdb lists. The V and J genes are TRBV11-1 and TRBJ1-6; the table's TRBD1 call for D was not verified on the DNA. Germline CDR1 is SGHAT and CDR2 is FQDESV (reference sequence). The CDR3 totals 16 residues, both ends included. This chain's CDR3 is CASSTGQGTDTQYFGA.